This T cell receptor (beta chain) was sequenced for a study of radiotherapy plus CTLA-4 blockade in lung cancer. Profiling relied on immunoSEQ multiplex PCR, and the TCRdb table lists in-frame clones only, not all of them. Of 80,000 to 100,000 clones in the sample, approximately 78% were seen once. Germline V lookup: CDR1 SGHRS, CDR2 YFSETQ. This CDR3 has 16 residues. V lost 0 bases and J lost 4; bases outside the gene matches: 4. The sequencing here drew on peripheral blood, taken from a patient treated with radiotherapy plus ipilimumab. The rearrangement uses TRBV5-1 and TRBJ2-3, with 11 bases lining up with TRBD1. The receptor was derived from a human donor with non-small cell lung cancer who had a partial response to radiotherapy plus ipilimumab. The DNA for the CDR3 is TGCGCCAGCAGCTTGGGAGGACAGGGGGCCCCAGATACGCAGTATTTT. Its translation: CASSLGGQGAPDTQYF. Complete variable domain (other parts from reference TRBV5-1 and TRBJ2-3): KAGVTQTPRYLIKTRGQQVTLSCSPISGHRSVSWYQQTPGQGLQFLFEYFSETQRNKGNFPGRFSGRQFSNSRSEMNVSTLELGDSALYLCASSLGGQGAPDTQYFGPGTRLTVL.